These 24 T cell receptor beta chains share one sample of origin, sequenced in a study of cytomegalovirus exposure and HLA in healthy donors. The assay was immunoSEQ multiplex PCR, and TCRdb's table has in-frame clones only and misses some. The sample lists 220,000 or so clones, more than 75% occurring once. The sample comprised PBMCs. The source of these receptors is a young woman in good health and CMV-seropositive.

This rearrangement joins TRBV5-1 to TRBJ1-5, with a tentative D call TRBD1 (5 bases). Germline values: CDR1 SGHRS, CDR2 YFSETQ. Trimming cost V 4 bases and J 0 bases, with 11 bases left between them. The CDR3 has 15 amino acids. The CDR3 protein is CASSITGDSNQPQHF. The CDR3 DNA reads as TGCGCCAGCAGCATAACAGGTGATAGCAATCAGCCCCAGCATTTT.

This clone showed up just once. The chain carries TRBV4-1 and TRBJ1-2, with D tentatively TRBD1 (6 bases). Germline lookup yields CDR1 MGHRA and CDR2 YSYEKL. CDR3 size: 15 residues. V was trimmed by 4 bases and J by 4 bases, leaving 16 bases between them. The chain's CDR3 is CASSRTTGMVYGYTF. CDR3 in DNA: TGCGCCAGCAGCCGAACAACAGGGATGGTCTATGGCTACACCTTC.

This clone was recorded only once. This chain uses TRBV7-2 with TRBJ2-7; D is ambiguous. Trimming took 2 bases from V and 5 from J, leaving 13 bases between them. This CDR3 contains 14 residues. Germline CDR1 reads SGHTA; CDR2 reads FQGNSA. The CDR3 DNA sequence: TGTGCCAGCAGCTTATCCCCAGCGTTGGACGAGCAGTACTTC. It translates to CASSLSPALDEQYF.

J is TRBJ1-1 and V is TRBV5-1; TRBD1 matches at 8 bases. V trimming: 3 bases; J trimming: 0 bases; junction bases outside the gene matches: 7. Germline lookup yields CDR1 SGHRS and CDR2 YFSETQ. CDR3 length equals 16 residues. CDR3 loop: CASSSTNRGLNTEAFF. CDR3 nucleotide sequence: TGCGCCAGCAGCTCAACCAACAGGGGGTTGAACACTGAAGCTTTCTTT. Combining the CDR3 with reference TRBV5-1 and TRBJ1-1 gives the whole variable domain KAGVTQTPRYLIKTRGQQVTLSCSPISGHRSVSWYQQTPGQGLQFLFEYFSETQRNKGNFPGRFSGRQFSNSRSEMNVSTLELGDSALYLCASSSTNRGLNTEAFFGQGTRLTVV.

The CDR3 DNA reads TGCGCCAGCAGCTTGGGGGCGGAGGGGACCCAGTACTTC. Protein: CASSLGAEGTQYF. This chain uses TRBV5-1 with TRBJ2-5, with D perhaps TRBD2 (6 bases). This CDR3 contains 13 residues. V gave up 0 bases and J gave up 7 bases, with 10 bases separating them. The germline V gene has CDR1 SGHRS and CDR2 YFSETQ.

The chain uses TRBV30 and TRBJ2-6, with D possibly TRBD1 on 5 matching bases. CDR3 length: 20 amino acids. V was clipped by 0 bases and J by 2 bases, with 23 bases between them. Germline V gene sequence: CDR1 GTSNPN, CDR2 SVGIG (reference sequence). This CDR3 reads CAWSVSLFGRVGAGANVLTF. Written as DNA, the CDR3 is TGTGCCTGGAGTGTAAGTCTCTTCGGCAGGGTAGGAGCTGGGGCCAACGTCCTGACTTTC.

The CDR3 here is CASAGGLLGTDTQYF. CDR3 in DNA: TGTGCCAGTGCGGGAGGGTTGTTAGGTACAGATACGCAGTATTTT. The chain couples TRBV2 to TRBJ2-3; the match to TRBD2 covers 9 bases. There are 15 residues in the CDR3. CDR1 and CDR2 (germline): SNHLY, FYNNEI. J lost 3 bases, V lost 9 bases, and 10 bases had no gene match.

CDR3 loop: CASSQAGQGIETQYF. The DNA for the CDR3 is TGCGCCAGCAGCCAAGCCGGACAGGGTATAGAGACCCAGTACTTC. The chain uses TRBV4-1 and TRBJ2-5; 8 bases fit TRBD1. The CDR3 totals 15 residues. Germline CDR1 is MGHRA and CDR2 is YSYEKL. Trimming removed 1 base from V and 4 bases from J; junction bases left unmatched: 5.

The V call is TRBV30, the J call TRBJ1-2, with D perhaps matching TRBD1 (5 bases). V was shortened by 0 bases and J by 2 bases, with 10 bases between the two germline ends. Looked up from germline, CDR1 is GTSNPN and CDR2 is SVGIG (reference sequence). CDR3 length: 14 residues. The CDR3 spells CAWSVLPGNYGYTF. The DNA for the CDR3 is TGTGCCTGGAGTGTACTCCCAGGGAACTATGGCTACACCTTC.

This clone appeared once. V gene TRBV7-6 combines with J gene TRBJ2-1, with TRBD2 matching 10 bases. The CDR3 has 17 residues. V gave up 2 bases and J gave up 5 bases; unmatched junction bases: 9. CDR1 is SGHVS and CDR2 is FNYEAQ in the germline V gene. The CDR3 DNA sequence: TGTGCCAGCAGCTTAAGACCAGCGGGAGGGCCGGACAATGAGCAGTTCTTC. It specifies CASSLRPAGGPDNEQFF.

CDR3 nucleotide sequence: TGTGCCAGCCGTCGGAACATGGACTACACCGGGGAGCTGTTTTTT. Translating it yields CASRRNMDYTGELFF. This chain links TRBV6-5 with TRBJ2-2; TRBD2 is a possible D gene (5 bases). With 8 bases removed from V and 3 bases from J, the gap between germline ends came to 16 bases. In germline, CDR1 is MNHEY, CDR2 SVGAGI. This CDR3 is built from 15 residues.

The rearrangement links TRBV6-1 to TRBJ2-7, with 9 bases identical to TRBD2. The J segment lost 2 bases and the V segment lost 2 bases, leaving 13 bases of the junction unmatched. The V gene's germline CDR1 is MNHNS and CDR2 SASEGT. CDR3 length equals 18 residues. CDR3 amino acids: CASSELPSGVAGAYEQYF. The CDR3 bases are TGTGCCAGCAGTGAACTTCCGTCCGGGGTAGCGGGAGCCTACGAGCAGTACTTC.

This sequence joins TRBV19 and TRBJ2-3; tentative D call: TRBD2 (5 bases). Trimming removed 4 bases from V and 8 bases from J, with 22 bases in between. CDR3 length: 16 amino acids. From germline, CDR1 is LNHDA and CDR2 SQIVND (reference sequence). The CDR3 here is CASSTNDGAGLGTQYF. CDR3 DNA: TGTGCCAGTAGTACAAACGACGGTGCCGGACTGGGTACGCAGTATTTT.

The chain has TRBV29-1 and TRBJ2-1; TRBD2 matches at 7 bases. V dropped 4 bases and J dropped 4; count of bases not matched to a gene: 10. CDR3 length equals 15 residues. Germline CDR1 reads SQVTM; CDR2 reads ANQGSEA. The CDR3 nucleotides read TGCAGCGTTGGTTGGGGCGGGAGTCGGTACAATGAGCAGTTCTTC. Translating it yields CSVGWGGSRYNEQFF.

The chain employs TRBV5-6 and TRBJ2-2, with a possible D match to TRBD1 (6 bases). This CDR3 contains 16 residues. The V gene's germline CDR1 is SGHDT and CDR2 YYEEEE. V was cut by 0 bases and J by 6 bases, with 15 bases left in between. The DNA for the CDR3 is TGTGCCAGCAGCTTGGTGTCGACAGGCGGATCCGGGGAGCTGTTTTTT. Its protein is CASSLVSTGGSGELFF. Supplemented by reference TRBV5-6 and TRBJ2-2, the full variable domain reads DAGVTQSPTHLIKTRGQQVTLRCSPKSGHDTVSWYQQALGQGPQFIFQYYEEEERQRGNFPDRFSGHQFPNYSSELNVNALLLGDSALYLCASSLVSTGGSGELFFGEGSRLTVL.

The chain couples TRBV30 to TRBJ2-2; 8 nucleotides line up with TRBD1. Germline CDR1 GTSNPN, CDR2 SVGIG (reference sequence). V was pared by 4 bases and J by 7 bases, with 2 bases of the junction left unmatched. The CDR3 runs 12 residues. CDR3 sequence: CAWTQGDGELFF. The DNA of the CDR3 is TGTGCCTGGACACAGGGGGACGGGGAGCTGTTTTTT.

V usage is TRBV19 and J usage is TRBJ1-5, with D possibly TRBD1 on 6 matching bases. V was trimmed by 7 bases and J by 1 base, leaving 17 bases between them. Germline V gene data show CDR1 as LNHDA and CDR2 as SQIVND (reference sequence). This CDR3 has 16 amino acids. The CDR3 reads CASTTSRGLSNQPQHF. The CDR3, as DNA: TGTGCCAGTACCACAAGCAGGGGTTTGAGCAATCAGCCCCAGCATTTT. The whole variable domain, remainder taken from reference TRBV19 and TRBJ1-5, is DGGITQSPKYLFRKEGQNVTLSCEQNLNHDAMYWYRQDPGQGLRLIYYSQIVNDFQKGDIAEGYSVSREKKESFPLTVTSAQKNPTAFYLCASTTSRGLSNQPQHFGDGTRLSIL.

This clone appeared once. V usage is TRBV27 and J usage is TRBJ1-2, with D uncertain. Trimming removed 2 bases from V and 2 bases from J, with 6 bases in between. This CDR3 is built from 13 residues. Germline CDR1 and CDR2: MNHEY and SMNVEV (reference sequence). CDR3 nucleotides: TGTGCCAGCAGTTTACGGGTAAACTATGGCTACACCTTC. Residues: CASSLRVNYGYTF.

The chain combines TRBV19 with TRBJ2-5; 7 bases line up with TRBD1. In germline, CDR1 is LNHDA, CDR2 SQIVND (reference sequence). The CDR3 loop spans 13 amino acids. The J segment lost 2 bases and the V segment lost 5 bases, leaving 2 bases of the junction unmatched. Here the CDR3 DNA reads TGTGCCAGTAGTCCGGGACAGCAAGAGACCCAGTACTTC. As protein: CASSPGQQETQYF.

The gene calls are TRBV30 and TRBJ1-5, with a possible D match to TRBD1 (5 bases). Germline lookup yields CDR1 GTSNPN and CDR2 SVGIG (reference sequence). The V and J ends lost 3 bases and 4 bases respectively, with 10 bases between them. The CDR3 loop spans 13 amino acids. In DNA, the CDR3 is TGTGCCTGGAGCCGGGACTCGAATCAGCCCCAGCATTTT. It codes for CAWSRDSNQPQHF.

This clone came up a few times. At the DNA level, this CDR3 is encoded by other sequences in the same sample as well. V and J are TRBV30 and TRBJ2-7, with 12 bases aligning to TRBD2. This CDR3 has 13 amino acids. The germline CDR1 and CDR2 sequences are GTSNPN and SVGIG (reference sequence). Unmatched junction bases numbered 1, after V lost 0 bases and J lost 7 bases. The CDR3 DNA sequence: TGTGCCTGGAGTGTACTAGCGGGAGGTGAGCAGTACTTC. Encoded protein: CAWSVLAGGEQYF.

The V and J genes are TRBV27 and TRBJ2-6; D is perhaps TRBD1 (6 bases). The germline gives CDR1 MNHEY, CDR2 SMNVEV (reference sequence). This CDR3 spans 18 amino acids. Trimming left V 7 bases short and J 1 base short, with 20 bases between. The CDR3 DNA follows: TGTGCCAGCAAAACGCTAAGACAGGAATCTTCTGGGGCCAACGTCCTGACTTTC. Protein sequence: CASKTLRQESSGANVLTF. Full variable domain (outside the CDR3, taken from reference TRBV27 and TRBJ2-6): EAQVTQNPRYLITVTGKKLTVTCSQNMNHEYMSWYRQDPGLGLRQIYYSMNVEVTDKGDVPEGYKVSRKEKRNFPLILESPSPNQTSLYFCASKTLRQESSGANVLTFGAGSRLTVL.

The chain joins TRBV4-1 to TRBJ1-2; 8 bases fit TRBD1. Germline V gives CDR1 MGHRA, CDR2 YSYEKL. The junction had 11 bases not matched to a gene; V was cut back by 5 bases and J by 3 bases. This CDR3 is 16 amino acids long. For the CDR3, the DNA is TGCGCCAGCAGCTCCACCCGCGGACAGGGCGACTATGGCTACACCTTC. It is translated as CASSSTRGQGDYGYTF.

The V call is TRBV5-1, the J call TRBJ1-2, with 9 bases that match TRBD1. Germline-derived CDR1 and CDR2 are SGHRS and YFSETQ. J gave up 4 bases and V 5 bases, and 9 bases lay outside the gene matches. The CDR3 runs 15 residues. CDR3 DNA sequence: TGCGCCAGCAGACTACAGGGGGCGATAGCCTATGGCTACACCTTC. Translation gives CASRLQGAIAYGYTF.